These T cell receptor beta chains were read from a single sample in a study of spatial heterogeneity in lung cancer. Via MiXCR, TCRdb re-called the 5' RACE reads, giving one row per CDR3 protein. Counted here are about 6,100 distinct CDR3 sequences, approximately 12% occurring once; the ten biggest clones make up 16%. Sequenced here: normal lung tissue next to the tumor, sampled at surgery. These TCRs come from a male donor with early-stage non-small cell lung cancer. CDR3s include the opening cysteine and the closing phenylalanine or tryptophan. Each record gives: J gene, V gene, CDR3 protein.

>TRBJ1-5|TRBV10-3
CATHGTGYNQPQHF
>TRBJ2-2|TRBV11-2
CASSLLDRGAGELFF
>TRBJ2-7|TRBV24-1
CATSESASSYEQYF
>TRBJ2-2|TRBV2
CASRTLRGATGELFF
>TRBJ2-6|TRBV10-3
CAIMSSGANVLTF
>TRBJ2-3|TRBV10-3
CAISGRASGTDTQYF
>TRBJ2-7|TRBV7-8
CASRQKAYEQYF
>TRBJ2-7|TRBV18
CASSQIAASYEQYF
>TRBJ2-7|TRBV27
CASTIIPPSYEQYF
>TRBJ1-2|TRBV19
CASSITIGGYGYTF
>TRBJ2-2|TRBV5-1
CASRQTSGSTPGELFF
>TRBJ2-2|TRBV24-1
CATSGTPNTGELFF
>TRBJ2-1|TRBV24-1
CATSEYRDFGEQFF
>TRBJ1-5|TRBV18
CASSPQGGGNQPQHF
>TRBJ2-3|TRBV5-1
CASSPGQGSDTQYF
>TRBJ1-2|TRBV29-1
CSVAGIGYGYTF
>TRBJ1-1|TRBV27
CASSPGQENTEAFF
>TRBJ2-7|TRBV7-9
CASSLTSGETYEQYF
>TRBJ1-1|TRBV27
CASTLREGDLVAFF
>TRBJ2-7|TRBV7-3
CASSPNDSYEQYF
>TRBJ1-4|TRBV29-1
CSVLGTDRSNEKLFF
>TRBJ2-7|TRBV6-6
CASNTGGHFSYEQYF
>TRBJ1-1|TRBV27
CASVGGATEAFF
>TRBJ1-2|TRBV12-3/TRBV12-4
CASSTGGTARSYGYTF
>TRBJ1-4|TRBV30
CAWSRSMLSTNEKLFF
>TRBJ2-2|TRBV10-3
CATGQGAGELFF
>TRBJ2-5|TRBV5-4
CASSLRQYQETQYF
>TRBJ1-2|TRBV29-1
CSVEDRGRLGYTF
>TRBJ2-7|TRBV4-3
CASSQETGTGGYEQYF
>TRBJ2-1|TRBV5-1
CASSPALYNEQFF
>TRBJ1-1|TRBV25-1
CASRQQGAIEAFF
>TRBJ2-3|TRBV20-1
CSAVGLAGAGTSDTQYF
>TRBJ1-2|TRBV19
CASSIGWDDGYTF
>TRBJ1-5|TRBV20-1
CSARTPMGNQPQHF
>TRBJ1-6|TRBV9
CASSVTGGSNSPLHF
>TRBJ2-3|TRBV7-2
CASSRGSQPSMTDTQYF
>TRBJ1-4|TRBV11-3
CASSFGGYEKLFF
>TRBJ2-1|TRBV10-3
CAISEREGSYNEQFF
>TRBJ1-3|TRBV7-9
CASSTDSGNTIYF
>TRBJ2-2|TRBV19
CASSIDQAGGGTGELFF
>TRBJ2-6|TRBV20-1
CSAPPRAGANVLTF
>TRBJ2-1|TRBV24-1
CATSASPGLAGGTSYNEQFF
>TRBJ2-7|TRBV7-8
CASISGRDYSYEQYF
>TRBJ2-1|TRBV20-1
CSATYRLAGYNEQFF
>TRBJ2-3|TRBV28
CASRQQRAKRGTDTQYF
>TRBJ1-3|TRBV6-1
CASSERRASSGNTIYF
>TRBJ1-5|TRBV19
CASGVNQPQHF
>TRBJ2-5|TRBV5-1
CASSPGLAGVTQYF
>TRBJ2-2|TRBV27
CASSSTGTNTGELFF
>TRBJ2-2|TRBV7-6
CASSLGTGELFF
>TRBJ2-3|TRBV9
CASSVEAGETDTQYF
>TRBJ2-1|TRBV6-2/TRBV6-3
CASSYPGRRVMFNEQFF
>TRBJ2-1|TRBV7-9
CASSPGPSSYNEQFF
>TRBJ2-1|TRBV20-1
CSARDTSGRDNEQFF
>TRBJ1-5|TRBV12-5
CASGPGTGSNQPQHF